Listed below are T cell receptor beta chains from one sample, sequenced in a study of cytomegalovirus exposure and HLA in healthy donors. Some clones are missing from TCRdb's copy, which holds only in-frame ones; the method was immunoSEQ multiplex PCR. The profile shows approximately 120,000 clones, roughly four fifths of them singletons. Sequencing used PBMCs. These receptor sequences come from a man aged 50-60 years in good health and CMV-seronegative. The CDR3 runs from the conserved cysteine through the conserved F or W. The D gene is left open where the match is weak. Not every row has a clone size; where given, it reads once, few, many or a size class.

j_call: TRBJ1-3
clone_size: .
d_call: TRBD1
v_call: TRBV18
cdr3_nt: TGTGCCAGCTCACCAAAACAGGGGGGCTCATCTGGAAACACCATATATTTT
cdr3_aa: CASSPKQGGSSGNTIYF

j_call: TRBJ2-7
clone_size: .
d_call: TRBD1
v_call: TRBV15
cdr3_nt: TGTGCCACCAGCGGGACAGCTACCTACGAGCAGTACTTC
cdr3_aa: CATSGTATYEQYF

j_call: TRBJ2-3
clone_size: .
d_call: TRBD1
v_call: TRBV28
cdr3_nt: TGTGCCAGCAGTTACCGACAGGGCAGCACAGATACGCAGTATTTT
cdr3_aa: CASSYRQGSTDTQYF

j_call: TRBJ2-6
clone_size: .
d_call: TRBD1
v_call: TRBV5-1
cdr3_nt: TGCGCCAGCATCCCTGGGGGGACCGGGACAGGGGGCGCTGGGGCCAACGTCCTGACTTTC
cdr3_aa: CASIPGGTGTGGAGANVLTF

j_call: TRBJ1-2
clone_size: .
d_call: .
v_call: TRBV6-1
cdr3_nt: TGTGCCAGCAGTGAAGGGCACATCTCCTATGGCTACACCTTC
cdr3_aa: CASSEGHISYGYTF

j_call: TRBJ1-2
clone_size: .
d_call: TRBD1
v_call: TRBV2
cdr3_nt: TGTGCCAGCAGTGAATGGGGACAGAACTATGGCTACACCTTC
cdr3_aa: CASSEWGQNYGYTF

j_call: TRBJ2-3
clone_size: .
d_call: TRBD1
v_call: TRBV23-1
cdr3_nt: TGCGCCAGCAGTCCTCCTCGACAGGGCGGCCCGACCTACCCCGGCACAGATACGCAGTATTTT
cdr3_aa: CASSPPRQGGPTYPGTDTQYF

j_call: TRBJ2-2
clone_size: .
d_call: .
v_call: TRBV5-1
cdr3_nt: TGCGCCAGCAGCTTCCAGGGGCTGGGCGGGGAGCTGTTTTTT
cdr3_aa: CASSFQGLGGELFF

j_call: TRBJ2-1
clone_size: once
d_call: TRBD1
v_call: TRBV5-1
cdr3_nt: TGCGCCAGCAGCCCGGGACAGTCCTCCTACAATGAGCAGTTCTTC
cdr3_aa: CASSPGQSSYNEQFF

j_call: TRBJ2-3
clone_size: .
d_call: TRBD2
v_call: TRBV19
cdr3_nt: TGTGCCAGTAGTATGGGGACTAGCGTAACAGATACGCAGTATTTT
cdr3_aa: CASSMGTSVTDTQYF